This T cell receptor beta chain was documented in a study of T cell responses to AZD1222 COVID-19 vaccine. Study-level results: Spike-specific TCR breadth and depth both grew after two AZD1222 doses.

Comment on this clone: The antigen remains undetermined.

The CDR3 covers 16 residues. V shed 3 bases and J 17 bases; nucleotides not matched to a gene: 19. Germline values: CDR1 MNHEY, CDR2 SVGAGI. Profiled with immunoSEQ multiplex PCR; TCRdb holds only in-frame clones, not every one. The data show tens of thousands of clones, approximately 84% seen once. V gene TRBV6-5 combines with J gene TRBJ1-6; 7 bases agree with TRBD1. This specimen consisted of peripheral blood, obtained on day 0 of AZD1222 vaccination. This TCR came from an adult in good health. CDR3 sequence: CASSYLAPTGALGIHF. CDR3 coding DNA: TGTGCCAGCAGTTATCTGGCGCCCACAGGGGCCTTGGGGATCCACTTT.